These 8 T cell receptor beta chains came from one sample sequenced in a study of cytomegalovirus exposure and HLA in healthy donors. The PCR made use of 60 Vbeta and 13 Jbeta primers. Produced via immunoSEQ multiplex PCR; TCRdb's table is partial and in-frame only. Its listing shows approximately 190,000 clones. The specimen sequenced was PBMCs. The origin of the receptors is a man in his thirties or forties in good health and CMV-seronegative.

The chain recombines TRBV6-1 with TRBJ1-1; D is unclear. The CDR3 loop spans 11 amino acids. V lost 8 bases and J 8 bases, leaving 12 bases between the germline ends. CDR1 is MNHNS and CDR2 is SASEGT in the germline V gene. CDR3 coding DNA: TGTGCCAGCTCCCCAAGTAGAGAAGCTTTCTTT. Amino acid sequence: CASSPSREAFF.

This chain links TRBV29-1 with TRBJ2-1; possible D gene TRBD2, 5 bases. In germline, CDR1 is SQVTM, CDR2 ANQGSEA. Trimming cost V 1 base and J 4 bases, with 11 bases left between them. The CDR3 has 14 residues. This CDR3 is CSVEAAVPYNEQFF. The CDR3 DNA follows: TGCAGCGTTGAAGCAGCGGTCCCTTACAATGAGCAGTTCTTC.

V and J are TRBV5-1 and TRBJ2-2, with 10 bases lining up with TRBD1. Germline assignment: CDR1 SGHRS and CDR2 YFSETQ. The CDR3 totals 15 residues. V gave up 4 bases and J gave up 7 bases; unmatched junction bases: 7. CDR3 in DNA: TGCGCCAGCAGCCTGGGGACAGGGGAGGTCGGGGAGCTGTTTTTT. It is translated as CASSLGTGEVGELFF.

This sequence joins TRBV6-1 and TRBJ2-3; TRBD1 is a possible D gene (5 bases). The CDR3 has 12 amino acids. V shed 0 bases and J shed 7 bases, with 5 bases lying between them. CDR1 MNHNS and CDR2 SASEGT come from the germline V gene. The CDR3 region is CASSEAGHTQYF. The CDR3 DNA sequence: TGTGCCAGCAGTGAAGCGGGGCATACGCAGTATTTT.

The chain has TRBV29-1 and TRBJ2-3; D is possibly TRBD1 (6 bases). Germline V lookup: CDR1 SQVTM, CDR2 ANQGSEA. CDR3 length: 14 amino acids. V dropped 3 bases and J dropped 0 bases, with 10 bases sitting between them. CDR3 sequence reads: CSVDRGASTDTQYF. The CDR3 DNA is TGCAGCGTTGACAGGGGCGCTAGCACAGATACGCAGTATTTT.

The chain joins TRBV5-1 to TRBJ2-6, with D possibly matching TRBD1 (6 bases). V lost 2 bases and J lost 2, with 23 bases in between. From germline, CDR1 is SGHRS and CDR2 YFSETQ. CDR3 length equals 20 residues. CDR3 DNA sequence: TGCGCCAGCAGCTTACCAGGGGTATCCACCGTGGCGGCTGGGGCCAACGTCCTGACTTTC. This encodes CASSLPGVSTVAAGANVLTF.

CDR3 bases: TGTGCCAGCACGAGGAGGGGCTCCTACAATGAGCAGTTCTTC. It encodes CASTRRGSYNEQFF. The rearrangement links TRBV2 to TRBJ2-1; D might be TRBD2 (6 bases). The germline V gene encodes CDR1 SNHLY and CDR2 FYNNEI. The CDR3 sequence is 14 residues long. Trimming removed 7 bases at V and 0 bases at J, with 10 bases between.

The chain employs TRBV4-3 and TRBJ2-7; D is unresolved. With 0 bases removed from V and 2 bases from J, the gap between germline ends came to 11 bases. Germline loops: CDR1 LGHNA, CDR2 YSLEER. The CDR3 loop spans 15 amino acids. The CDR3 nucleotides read TGCGCCAGCAGCCAAGAGAGTCGAGGTACCTACGAGCAGTACTTC. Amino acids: CASSQESRGTYEQYF.